This is a list of T cell receptor beta chains from one sample in a study of CD8+ T cells in alopecia areata. Only in-frame clones appear in the TCRdb table, and some are missing; sequencing was by immunoSEQ multiplex PCR. The sample shows 110,000 to 150,000 clones, around 50% of them seen only once. Material: CD8+ T cells sorted from blood, obtained at week 4, from a patient treated with tofacitinib. The receptors stem from a human donor with alopecia areata. The CDR3 runs from the conserved cysteine through the conserved F or W. The D gene is left open where the match is weak. Some rows mark clone size as missing; the rest say once, few, many or name a class of expanded clone.

v_gene	abundance	j_gene	d_gene	CDR3nt	CDR3aa
TRBV7-6	many	TRBJ2-1	TRBD1	TGTGCCAGCAGCTTAGAACAGGGGCCCTACAATGAGCAGTTCTTC	CASSLEQGPYNEQFF
TRBV5-4	-	TRBJ2-7	-	TGTGCCAGCAGCCTACCGGACACGTCCTACGAGCAGTACTTC	CASSLPDTSYEQYF
TRBV29-1	-	TRBJ1-1	-	TGCAGCGTTGATAGCTTTCCAGGGACCTTGAACACTGAAGCTTTCTTT	CSVDSFPGTLNTEAFF
TRBV13	-	TRBJ2-5	-	TGTGCCAGCAGCTTAGGTGGAACAGGGCTACAAGAGACCCAGTACTTC	CASSLGGTGLQETQYF
TRBV30	-	TRBJ2-7	-	TGTGCCTGGAATGGGATAAGCTCCTACGAGCAGTACTTC	CAWNGISSYEQYF
TRBV7-8	few	TRBJ2-3	-	TGTGCCAGCAGCCCCCAGCGAGGTGACACAGATACGCAGTATTTT	CASSPQRGDTDTQYF
TRBV25-1	-	TRBJ2-6	-	TGTGCCAGCAGTGAATGGGTCGACTCTGGGGCCAACGTCCTGACTTTC	CASSEWVDSGANVLTF
TRBV11-2	few	TRBJ2-3	-	TGTGCCAGCAGCTTCACAGATACGCAGTATTTT	CASSFTDTQYF
TRBV6-5	-	TRBJ2-5	-	TGTGCCAGCAGTTACGCGTCGGGGTCGCTTTGGGAGACCCAGTACTTC	CASSYASGSLWETQYF
TRBV13	-	TRBJ1-2	-	TGTGCCAGCAGCTTAGGCGGAGGGTTGGAGGGCTACACCTTC	CASSLGGGLEGYTF
TRBV10-2	-	TRBJ1-2	-	TGCGCCAGCACTGTGACAGGAATCGGCTACACCTTC	CASTVTGIGYTF
TRBV27	-	TRBJ1-5	-	TGTGCCAGCAGGGTTAATGGGAATCAGCCCCAGCATTTT	CASRVNGNQPQHF
TRBV30	-	TRBJ1-6	-	TGTGCCTGGAGTTCCCAGGGGCAGTCACCCCTCCACTTT	CAWSSQGQSPLHF
TRBV2	-	TRBJ2-3	-	TGTGCCAGCAGTGAACCCGGGTCGGGGACAGATACGCAGTATTTT	CASSEPGSGTDTQYF
TRBV10-3	-	TRBJ1-2	-	TGTGCCATCAGTGAGTCCCCGGGATTCTATGGCTACACCTTC	CAISESPGFYGYTF
TRBV4-1	once	TRBJ2-5	-	TGCGCCAGCAGCCAAGAGGGCCCCGGGTCCGAGGGAGAGACCCAGTACTTC	CASSQEGPGSEGETQYF
TRBV5-6	-	TRBJ2-7	-	TGTGCCAGCAGCTTCGTCCGGGCGCACTCCTACGAGCAGTACTTC	CASSFVRAHSYEQYF
TRBV10-3	-	TRBJ1-2	-	TGTGCCACCGAGGGTATGAAGGGCTACACCTTC	CATEGMKGYTF
TRBV11-2	few	TRBJ2-3	TRBD2	TGTGCCAGCAGCTTATTTCGCGGGGGGAGCACAGATACGCAGTATTTT	CASSLFRGGSTDTQYF
TRBV5-1	-	TRBJ1-1	TRBD1	TGCGCCAGCAGCCTTGGGACAGCGTTCATGAACACTGAAGCTTTCTTT	CASSLGTAFMNTEAFF
TRBV29-1	few	TRBJ1-1	TRBD1	TGCAGCGTTGAAGCCGAGCTACAGGGGTTGAACACTGAAGCTTTCTTT	CSVEAELQGLNTEAFF
TRBV4-1	-	TRBJ1-1	-	TGCGCCAGCAGCCAAGGGGAGGGCATGAACACTGAAGCTTTCTTT	CASSQGEGMNTEAFF
TRBV7-9	-	TRBJ2-7	TRBD1	TGTGCCAGCAGCTTTTCGACAGGGGGTCCCTCCTACGAGCAGTACTTC	CASSFSTGGPSYEQYF
TRBV29-1	-	TRBJ2-1	-	TGCAGCGCCACCGCAGTAAGTGAGCAGTTCTTC	CSATAVSEQFF
TRBV29-1	-	TRBJ1-1	-	TGCAGCGTTGTGACCTCTGAAGCTTTCTTT	CSVVTSEAFF
TRBV5-6	-	TRBJ1-1	-	TGTGCCAGCAGCTTAGAGGCGAACACTGAAGCTTTCTTT	CASSLEANTEAFF
TRBV9	-	TRBJ1-2	-	TGTGCCAGCAGCGTAGGGCGAAGGGATGCCCCCTTCTATGGCTACACCTTC	CASSVGRRDAPFYGYTF